The 21 T cell receptor beta chains given below trace back to one sample, sequenced in a study of blood T cell repertoires in COVID-19. Clones were sequenced by immunoSEQ multiplex PCR, and TCRdb holds only the in-frame ones, with some missing. This table has around 250,000 clones, 91% appearing once. The sequenced sample consisted of PBMCs or T cells enriched from blood (not recorded which). These receptors were taken from a man between 35 and 55 years old who had been exposed to COVID-19.

CDR3 coding DNA: TGTGCCAGCAGCTCACAGGATGGGGCCTATTCACCCCTCCACTTT. This sequence encodes CASSSQDGAYSPLHF. The J gene is TRBJ1-6, the V gene TRBV7-9; D is possibly TRBD1 (5 bases). Trimming shortened V by 4 bases and J by 8 bases, and 15 bases separated the two germline ends. This CDR3 is built from 15 residues. The germline gives CDR1 SEHNR, CDR2 FQNEAQ (reference sequence).

The chain links TRBV6-5 to TRBJ1-1; D is unclear. Germline V gene lookup returns CDR1 MNHEY and CDR2 SVGAGI. Trimming cost V 8 bases and J 0 bases, with 7 bases left between them. The CDR3 contains 12 residues. CDR3 residues: CASRHLNTEAFF. Here the CDR3 DNA reads TGTGCCAGCCGACACCTGAACACTGAAGCTTTCTTT.

The chain is built from TRBV2 and TRBJ1-2; no firm D call. V lost 4 bases, J lost 2 bases, and 11 bases lay in between. CDR1 is SNHLY and CDR2 is FYNNEI in the germline V gene. The CDR3 covers 14 residues. CDR3 DNA sequence: TGTGCCAGCAGTGGATCACGGGTGAACTATGGCTACACCTTC. Translated: CASSGSRVNYGYTF.

CDR3 sequence (DNA): TGTGCCAGCAGTTACGACAGGGAGGCCTATGGCTACACCTTC. Translated, it gives CASSYDREAYGYTF. This chain links TRBV6-5 with TRBJ1-2, with 7 bases that match TRBD1. This CDR3 region has 14 residues. The germline V gene has CDR1 MNHEY and CDR2 SVGAGI. With V trimmed by 2 bases and J by 4 bases, 4 bases remained unmatched.

The V gene is TRBV29-1, the J gene TRBJ1-1; D gene uncertain. This CDR3 has 12 residues. Germline V gene sequence: CDR1 SQVTM, CDR2 ANQGSEA. Deletions cut 5 bases from V and 2 bases from J, with 9 bases between. The CDR3 DNA reads TGCAGCGTTACGGAGGGAAACACTGAAGCTTTCTTT. Protein sequence: CSVTEGNTEAFF.

CDR3 bases: TGTGCCAGCAGTGGGGGACAGGGAGTATTTGATGAAAAACTGTTTTTT. Residues: CASSGGQGVFDEKLFF. The chain uses TRBV2 and TRBJ1-4, with TRBD1 matching over 9 bases. CDR3 size: 16 residues. Germline CDR1 is SNHLY and CDR2 is FYNNEI. With 4 bases clipped from V and 6 bases from J, the junction kept 9 bases outside the gene matches.

The chain combines TRBV5-4 with TRBJ1-1; 8 bases line up with TRBD1. CDR3 length equals 14 residues. V shed 2 bases, J shed 0 bases, and the junction held 0 bases outside the gene matches. The germline CDR1 and CDR2 sequences are SGHNT and YYREEE (reference sequence). In DNA, the CDR3 is TGTGCCAGCAGCTTACAGGGGGTGAACACTGAAGCTTTCTTT. This gives the protein CASSLQGVNTEAFF.

The chain is built from TRBV11-3 and TRBJ2-1; D gene ambiguous. The CDR3 is 14 amino acids. V was pared by 0 bases and J by 7 bases, with 10 bases between. Germline V gene lookup returns CDR1 SGHNT and CDR2 YENEEA. CDR3 DNA sequence: TGTGCCAGCAGCTTAGATCGCACTCTAAATGAGCAGTTCTTC. This encodes CASSLDRTLNEQFF.

This clone is a singleton in its sample. The chain recombines TRBV6-5 with TRBJ2-5; 11 nucleotides match TRBD2. CDR1 MNHEY and CDR2 SVGAGI come from the germline V gene. V shed 0 bases and J 1 base; nucleotides not matched to a gene: 1. There are 16 residues in the CDR3. As DNA, the CDR3 is TGTGCCAGCAGTTACTCCGGGACTAGCGGCCAAGAGACCCAGTACTTC. Residues: CASSYSGTSGQETQYF.

The gene calls are TRBV5-1 and TRBJ1-1; a weak D match, TRBD1 (6 bases). Germline V gives CDR1 SGHRS, CDR2 YFSETQ. Between the trimmed V and J ends, which lost 4 bases and 3 bases, there was a span of 10 bases. The CDR3 covers 13 residues. The CDR3 here is CASSTGTYTEAFF. Here the CDR3 DNA reads TGCGCCAGCAGCACAGGGACCTACACTGAAGCTTTCTTT.

The chain uses TRBV30 and TRBJ1-1; D unresolved. Germline CDR1 and CDR2: GTSNPN and SVGIG (reference sequence). The V gene lost 2 bases and the J gene lost 6 bases, with 10 bases spanning the gap. The CDR3 sequence is 12 residues long. The CDR3 is CAWSRRVSEAFF. The CDR3 DNA reads as TGTGCCTGGAGTAGGAGGGTTTCTGAAGCTTTCTTT. Looking up the rest from reference TRBV30 and TRBJ1-1 gives the full variable domain: SQTIHQWPATLVQPVGSPLSLECTVEGTSNPNLYWYRQAAGRGLQLLFYSVGIGQISSEVPQNLSASRPQDRQFILSSKKLLLSDSGFYLCAWSRRVSEAFFGQGTRLTVV.

The genes are TRBV7-7 and TRBJ2-1; the match to TRBD2 covers 12 bases. Germline loops: CDR1 SSHAT, CDR2 FNYEAQ (reference sequence). This CDR3 spans 16 amino acids. V shed 5 bases, J shed 2 bases, and the junction held 4 bases outside the gene matches. The CDR3 DNA reads TGTGCCAGCAGCCCGCTAGCGGGAGGGACCTACAATGAGCAGTTCTTC. Amino acid sequence: CASSPLAGGTYNEQFF.

The CDR3 DNA follows: TGCGCCAGCAGCTTTGGGACAGGGATCTACGAGCAGTACTTC. Its translation is CASSFGTGIYEQYF. The V and J genes are TRBV5-1 and TRBJ2-7; TRBD1 aligns across 9 bases. The length of the CDR3 is 14 residues. Germline V gene sequence: CDR1 SGHRS, CDR2 YFSETQ. Germline trimming cut 2 bases from V and 3 bases from J; bases unmatched to any gene: 3.

The chain carries TRBV4-1 and TRBJ1-2, with D possibly matching TRBD1 (6 bases). Per germline, CDR1 MGHRA and CDR2 YSYEKL. With 1 base removed from V and 0 bases from J, the gap between germline ends came to 9 bases. This CDR3 contains 15 residues. The CDR3 nucleotides are TGCGCCAGCAGCCAAGTAGAGGGGGCTAACTATGGCTACACCTTC. It encodes CASSQVEGANYGYTF.

The rearrangement links TRBV27 to TRBJ2-3; D ambiguous. Germline loops: CDR1 MNHEY, CDR2 SMNVEV (reference sequence). The ends were cut back, 7 bases at V and 3 bases at J, with 20 bases in the middle. The CDR3 runs to 16 residues. DNA of the CDR3: TGTGCCAGCAACCCTCCCGGGTATACTACTACAGATACGCAGTATTTT. Residues: CASNPPGYTTTDTQYF.

V gene TRBV7-3 combines with J gene TRBJ2-7, with 8 bases lining up with TRBD2. This CDR3 contains 18 residues. Germline CDR1 is SGHTA and CDR2 is FQGTGA. Germline trimming cut 4 bases from V and 2 bases from J; bases unmatched to any gene: 16. The CDR3 spells CASSSNRDTSGSTYEQYF. In DNA, the CDR3 is TGTGCCAGCAGCTCGAACAGGGACACTAGCGGATCGACCTACGAGCAGTACTTC.

In its sample, this clone was seen a few times. V and J are TRBV7-6 and TRBJ1-3; TRBD1 agrees at 7 bases. Germline CDR1 and CDR2: SGHVS and FNYEAQ. This CDR3 comprises 19 residues. After removal of 4 bases from V and 4 bases from J, the junction contained 19 bases not matched to a gene. The CDR3 protein is CASSSLRTQGDKAGNTIYF. CDR3 bases: TGTGCCAGCAGCTCCTTAAGGACTCAGGGGGATAAGGCCGGAAACACCATATATTTT.

This chain links TRBV28 with TRBJ2-7, with 14 bases identical to TRBD2. Trimming took 6 bases from V and 9 from J; bases not matched to a gene: 7. This CDR3 contains 14 residues. Germline assignment: CDR1 MDHEN and CDR2 SYDVKM. The CDR3 here is CASRRGLAGVGQYF. DNA for the CDR3: TGTGCCAGCAGGCGGGGACTAGCGGGAGTCGGGCAGTACTTC.

This clone was counted a single time. The chain joins TRBV5-1 to TRBJ1-2; D is unclear. The CDR3 has 11 amino acids. Germline loops: CDR1 SGHRS, CDR2 YFSETQ. The V gene lost 2 bases and the J gene lost 10 bases, with 9 bases spanning the gap. The CDR3 region has the DNA TGCGCCAGCAGCTTAGGTGGGCCCTACACCTTC. This sequence encodes CASSLGGPYTF.

The chain carries TRBV6-6 and TRBJ1-1; possible D gene TRBD1, 5 bases. The V and J ends lost 2 bases and 2 bases respectively, with 15 bases between them. The CDR3 is made up of 16 amino acids. The germline gives CDR1 MNHNY, CDR2 SVGAGI (reference sequence). CDR3 region: CASSYPGTDDNTEAFF. CDR3 bases: TGTGCCAGCAGTTACCCCGGGACTGACGATAACACTGAAGCTTTCTTT.

This chain joins TRBV10-1 and TRBJ2-7, with 9 positions matching TRBD2. V lost 0 bases to trimming and J lost 3 bases; unmatched junction nucleotides: 12. The CDR3 has 18 residues. CDR1 is WNHNN and CDR2 is SYGVQD in the germline V gene (reference sequence). The CDR3 loop reads CASSESRLREGPNYEQYF. Written as DNA, the CDR3 is TGCGCCAGCAGTGAGTCCCGGTTGCGGGAGGGCCCAAACTACGAGCAGTACTTC.